The 10 T cell receptor beta chains reported below all come from one sample, sequenced in a study of blood T cells in healthy people across ages. PCR was performed a second time for roughly 7 to 11 cycles using a sample-barcoded 5' primer and a J-beta primer mix. TCRdb re-analysed the 5' RACE reads in MiXCR, keeping a single row per CDR3 protein. The top ten clones hold approximately 14% of a sample with 630,000 or so distinct CDR3 sequences, approximately 30% of them seen once. Sequencing was performed on blood. These receptor sequences come from an elderly woman in good health.

In the case of this clonotype: A much larger clone differs by one base, so this may be a read error. The chain couples TRBV12-3 or TRBV12-4 to TRBJ1-2; 8 nucleotides match TRBD1. There are 15 residues in the CDR3. CDR3 protein: CVSSLQGARIDGYTF. The CDR3 DNA reads TGTGTCAGCAGTTTGCAGGGGGCTCGTATCGATGGCTACACCTTC.

This clonotype was counted ten times or more. This chain links TRBV7-2 with TRBJ2-7; no reliable D call. V was trimmed by 4 bases and J by 6 bases, leaving 13 bases between them. Germline V CDR1 and CDR2: SGHTA, FQGNSA. The length of the CDR3 is 13 residues. The CDR3 loop is CASSSRADGEQYF. In DNA, the CDR3 is TGTGCCAGCAGCTCCCGGGCAGACGGCGAGCAGTACTTC.

This chain connects TRBV7-2 to TRBJ2-5, with 9 bases aligning to TRBD1. Gene TRBJ2-7 matches the end of the DNA better, so the J call may be wrong. CDR3 length: 15 amino acids. Germline V gene sequence: CDR1 SGHTA, CDR2 FQGNSA. CDR3 sequence: CASSPGTGSFYEQYF. In nucleotides, the CDR3 is TGTGCCAGCAGCCCCGGGACAGGGAGTTTCTACGAGCAGTACTTC.

Comment on this clonotype: An end of the junction does not agree with germline; a read error may underlie this. The chain links TRBV6-1 to TRBJ1-5; TRBD1 matches 9 bases. The CDR3 is made up of 14 amino acids. Germline-derived CDR1 and CDR2 are MNHNS and SASEGT. The CDR3 DNA sequence: TGTGCCAGCTGCCCGGGACAGGGCAATCGGCCCCAGCATTTT. As protein: CASCPGQGNRPQHF.

This clonotype has ten or more counts. The rearrangement links TRBV6-5 to TRBJ1-2, with 7 positions matching TRBD1. Losses at the gene ends were 0 bases for V and 2 bases for J; bases not matched to a gene: 3. The CDR3 loop spans 15 amino acids. Germline-derived CDR1 and CDR2 are MNHEY and SVGAGI. The CDR3 loop is CASSYSVDRNYGYTF. CDR3 nucleotides: TGTGCCAGCAGTTACTCGGTGGACAGGAACTATGGCTACACCTTC.

This clonotype was seen at least ten times. The rearrangement links TRBV7-2 to TRBJ1-2; possibly TRBD1 for D (5 bases). CDR1 is SGHTA and CDR2 is FQGNSA in the germline V gene. Trimming removed 1 base from V and 0 bases from J, with 15 bases in between. CDR3 size: 17 residues. The CDR3, as DNA: TGTGCCAGCAGCTTAGGGGGCAGGGCGAACACTAACTATGGCTACACCTTC. Translation gives CASSLGGRANTNYGYTF.

The CDR3: CSAVLRSQETQYF. In DNA form, the CDR3 reads TGCAGTGCGGTTCTCAGGTCCCAAGAGACCCAGTACTTC. The J gene is TRBJ2-5, the V gene TRBV20-1; D is uncertain. There are 13 residues in the CDR3. V lost 6 bases to trimming and J lost 1 base, with 12 bases between them. Germline V gene data show CDR1 as DFQATT and CDR2 as SNEGSKA (reference sequence).

This clonotype occurred many times. CDR3 coding DNA: TGCGCCAGCAGCTCCGACGGACTAGCGACCTACGAGCAGTACTTC. It translates to CASSSDGLATYEQYF. This chain links TRBV5-1 with TRBJ2-7; 9 bases agree with TRBD2. The CDR3 contains 15 residues. V dropped 3 bases and J dropped 2; count of bases not matched to a gene: 6. Germline V lookup: CDR1 SGHRS, CDR2 YFSETQ.

The chain is built from TRBV29-1 and TRBJ1-1; TRBD1 aligns across 9 bases. Germline lookup yields CDR1 SQVTM and CDR2 ANQGSEA. The junction had 13 bases not matched to a gene; V was cut back by 7 bases and J by 4 bases. The CDR3 totals 15 residues. The CDR3 nucleotides read TGCAGCGCCGAGCGTGTAGGACAGGGGAGCACTGAAGCTTTCTTT. Its translation is CSAERVGQGSTEAFF. The complete variable domain, with remaining parts taken from reference TRBV29-1 and TRBJ1-1, reads SAVISQKPSRDICQRGTSLTIQCQVDSQVTMMFWYRQQPGQSLTLIATANQGSEATYESGFVIDKFPISRPNLTFSTLTVSNMSPEDSSIYLCSAERVGQGSTEAFFGQGTRLTVV.

The sample holds many counts of this clonotype. V gene TRBV28 combines with J gene TRBJ2-5; TRBD2 agrees at 9 bases. V dropped 2 bases and J dropped 2; count of bases not matched to a gene: 6. Per the germline V gene, CDR1 is MDHEN and CDR2 is SYDVKM. The length of the CDR3 is 16 residues. The CDR3 loop reads CASSLVIAGDQETQYF. The CDR3 DNA reads as TGTGCCAGCAGTTTAGTAATAGCGGGGGATCAAGAGACCCAGTACTTC.